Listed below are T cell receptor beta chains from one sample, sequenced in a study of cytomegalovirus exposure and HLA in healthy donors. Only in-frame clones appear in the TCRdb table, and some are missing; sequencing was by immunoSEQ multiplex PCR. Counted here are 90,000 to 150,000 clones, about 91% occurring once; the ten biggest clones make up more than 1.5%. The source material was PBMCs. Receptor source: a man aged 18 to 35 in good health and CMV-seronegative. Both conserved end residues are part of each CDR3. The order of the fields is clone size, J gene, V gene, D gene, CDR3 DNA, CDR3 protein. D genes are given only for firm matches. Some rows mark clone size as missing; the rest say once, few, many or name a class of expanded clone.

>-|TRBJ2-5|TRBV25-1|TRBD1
TGTGCCAGCAGTGAGCCCACAGGGGGCTGGAAGACCCAGTACTTC
CASSEPTGGWKTQYF
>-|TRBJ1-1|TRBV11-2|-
TGTGCCAGCAGCTTAAGCACCGACACTGAAGCTTTCTTT
CASSLSTDTEAFF
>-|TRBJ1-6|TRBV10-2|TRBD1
TGCGCCAGCAGTGACCCCTTACAGGGGGGCAATATGGCCCTCCACTTT
CASSDPLQGGNMALHF
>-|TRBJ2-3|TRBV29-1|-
TGCAGCGGTGAGGGGAGCGGTACTAGCACAGATACGCAGTATTTT
CSGEGSGTSTDTQYF
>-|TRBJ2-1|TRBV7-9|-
TGTGCCAGCAGCTTAAATGTGGCAGGGACTTACAATGAGCAGTTCTTC
CASSLNVAGTYNEQFF
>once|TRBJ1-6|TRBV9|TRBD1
TGTGCCAGCAGTTCGACAGGGACGAGCTCCTATAATTCACCCCTCCACTTT
CASSSTGTSSYNSPLHF
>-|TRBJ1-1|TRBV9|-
TGTGCCAGCAGCGCGTATTTGGAGCTGAACACTGAAGCTTTCTTT
CASSAYLELNTEAFF
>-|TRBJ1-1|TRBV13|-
TGTGCCAGCAGGATCGGAGGGTTCCCTGAAGCTTTCTTT
CASRIGGFPEAFF
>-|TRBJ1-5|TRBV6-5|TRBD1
TGTGCCAGCAGCCTAGGGGGGACAGGGAATCAGCCCCAGCATTTT
CASSLGGTGNQPQHF
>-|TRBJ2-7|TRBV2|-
TGTGCCAGCAGTTCACAGGTTGGCTCCTACGAGCAGTACTTC
CASSSQVGSYEQYF
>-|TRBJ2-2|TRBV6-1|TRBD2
TGTGCCAGCAGTGAGACTAGCGCGGTGGTCACCGGGGAGCTGTTTTTT
CASSETSAVVTGELFF
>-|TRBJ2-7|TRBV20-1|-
TGCAGTGTTTACAGTACCTACGAGCAGTACTTC
CSVYSTYEQYF
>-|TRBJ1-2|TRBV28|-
TGTGCCAACCCGACTGAAGACTACACCTTC
CANPTEDYTF
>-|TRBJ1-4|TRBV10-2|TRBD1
TGCGCCAGCAGAGCTACAGGGGGAAATAATGAAAAACTGTTTTTT
CASRATGGNNEKLFF
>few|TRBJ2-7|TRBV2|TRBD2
TGTGCCAGCCGAGCGGGGGATCCCTACGAGCAGTACTTC
CASRAGDPYEQYF
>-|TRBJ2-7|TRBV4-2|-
TGTGCCAGCAGCCAAGATCTCGGGAACGAGCAGTACTTC
CASSQDLGNEQYF
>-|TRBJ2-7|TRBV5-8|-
TGTGCCAGCAGCTTGGCCGGGGGCGAGCAGTACTTC
CASSLAGGEQYF
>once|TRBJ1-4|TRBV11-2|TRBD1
TGTGCCAGCAGCTTAACCAGGGGGAATGAAAAACTGTTTTTT
CASSLTRGNEKLFF
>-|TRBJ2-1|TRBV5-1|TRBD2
TGCGCCAGCAGCTTGGCCCCTAGCGGTAATGAGCAGTTCTTC
CASSLAPSGNEQFF
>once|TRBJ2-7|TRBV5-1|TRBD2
TGCGCCAGCAGCTTGGAACGATTGGGACAGGGACTAGCGGGAGGCACCTACGAGCAGTACTTC
CASSLERLGQGLAGGTYEQYF
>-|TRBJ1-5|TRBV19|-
TGTGCCAGTAGCCGCTATCTAAGCAATCAGCCCCAGCATTTT
CASSRYLSNQPQHF
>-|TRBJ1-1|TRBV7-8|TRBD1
TGTGCCAGCAGCACCAGACAGGGGAACACTGAAGCTTTCTTT
CASSTRQGNTEAFF